The source of this T cell receptor (beta chain) is a study of early T cells in non-severe SARS-CoV-2 infection. Tagging with unique molecular identifiers was applied to individual cDNA molecules. TCRdb called the 5' RACE reads again in MiXCR, with one record for every CDR3 protein. This sample has under 85,000 distinct CDR3 sequences; roughly an eighth occur once, and the top ten carry roughly 5.2%. The CDR3 is 15 residues long. J lost 2 bases, V lost 10 bases, and 7 bases had no gene match. Germline lookup yields CDR1 MNHNY and CDR2 SVGAGI (reference sequence). Input material: whole blood. The clonotype originates from an adult who was a healthcare worker with PCR-confirmed SARS-CoV-2 infection or an uninfected control (not recorded which). The rearrangement uses TRBV6-6 and TRBJ2-1; 11 positions match TRBD2. CDR3 protein: CATHISGGAYNEQFF. CDR3 nucleotide sequence: TGTGCCACCCACATTAGCGGGGGGGCCTACAATGAGCAGTTCTTC.